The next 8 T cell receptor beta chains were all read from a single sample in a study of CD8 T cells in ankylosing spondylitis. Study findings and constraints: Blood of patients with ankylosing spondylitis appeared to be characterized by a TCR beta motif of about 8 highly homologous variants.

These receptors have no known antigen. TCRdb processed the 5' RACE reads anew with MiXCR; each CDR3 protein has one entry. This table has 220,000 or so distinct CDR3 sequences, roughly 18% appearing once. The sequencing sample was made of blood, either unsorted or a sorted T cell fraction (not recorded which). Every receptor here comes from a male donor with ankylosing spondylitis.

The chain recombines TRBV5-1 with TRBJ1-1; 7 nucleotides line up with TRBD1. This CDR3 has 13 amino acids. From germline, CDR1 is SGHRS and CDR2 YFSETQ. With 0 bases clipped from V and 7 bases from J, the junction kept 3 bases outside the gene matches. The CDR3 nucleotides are TGCGCCAGCAGCTTGGTTACAGGGGTTGAAGCTTTCTTT. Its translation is CASSLVTGVEAFF.

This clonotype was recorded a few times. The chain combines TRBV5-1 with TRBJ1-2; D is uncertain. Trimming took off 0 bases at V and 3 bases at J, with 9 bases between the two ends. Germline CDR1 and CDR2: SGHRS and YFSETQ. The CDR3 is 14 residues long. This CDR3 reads CASSLGVEHYGYTF. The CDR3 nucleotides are TGCGCCAGCAGCTTGGGTGTGGAGCACTATGGCTACACCTTC.

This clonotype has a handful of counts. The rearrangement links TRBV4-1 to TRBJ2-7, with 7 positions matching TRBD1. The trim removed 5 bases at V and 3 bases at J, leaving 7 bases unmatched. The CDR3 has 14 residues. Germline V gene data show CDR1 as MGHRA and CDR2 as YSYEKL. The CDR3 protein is CASSSQGVDYEQYF. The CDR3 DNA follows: TGCGCCAGCAGCTCCCAGGGGGTCGACTACGAGCAGTACTTC.

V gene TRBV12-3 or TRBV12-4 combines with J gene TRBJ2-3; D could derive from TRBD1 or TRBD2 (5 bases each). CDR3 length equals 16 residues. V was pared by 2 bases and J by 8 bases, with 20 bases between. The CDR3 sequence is CASSLSPGRQTSTQYF. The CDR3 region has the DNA TGTGCCAGCAGTTTAAGCCCGGGACGGCAGACATCTACGCAGTATTTT.

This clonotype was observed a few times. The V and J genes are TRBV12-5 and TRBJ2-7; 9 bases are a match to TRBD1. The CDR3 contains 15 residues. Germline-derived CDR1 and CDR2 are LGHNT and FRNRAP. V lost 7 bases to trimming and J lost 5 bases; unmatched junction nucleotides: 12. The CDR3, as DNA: TGTGCTAGTGCTCAAGGGGGACAGGGCGACGACGAGCAGTACTTC. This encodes CASAQGGQGDDEQYF.

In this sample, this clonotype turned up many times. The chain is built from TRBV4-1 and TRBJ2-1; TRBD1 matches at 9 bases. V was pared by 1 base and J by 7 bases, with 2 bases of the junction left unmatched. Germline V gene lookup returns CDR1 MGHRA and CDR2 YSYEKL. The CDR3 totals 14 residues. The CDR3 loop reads CASSQGDRVNEQFF. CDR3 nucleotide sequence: TGCGCCAGCAGCCAAGGGGACAGGGTAAATGAGCAGTTCTTC.

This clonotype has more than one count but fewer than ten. The CDR3 spells CASSLGEVSGSQYEQYF. As DNA, the CDR3 is TGTGCCAGCAGCCTTGGGGAGGTTAGCGGGAGTCAGTACGAGCAGTACTTC. The J gene is TRBJ2-7, the V gene TRBV7-2; 9 nucleotides match TRBD2. Germline lookup yields CDR1 SGHTA and CDR2 FQGNSA. J was trimmed by 4 bases and V by 5 bases; bases with no gene match: 15. This CDR3 comprises 17 residues.

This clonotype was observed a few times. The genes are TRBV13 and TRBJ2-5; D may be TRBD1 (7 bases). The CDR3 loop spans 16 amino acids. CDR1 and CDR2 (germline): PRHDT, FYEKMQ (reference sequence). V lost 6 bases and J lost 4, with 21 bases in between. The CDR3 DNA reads TGTGCCAGCAGTTTCCTCCGACAGGGAGGTAGAGAGACCCAGTACTTC. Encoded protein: CASSFLRQGGRETQYF.